This TCR beta chain was documented in a study of CXCR3-negative and CXCR3-positive naive CD8 T cells. Study-wide findings and caveats: Greater hydrophobicity was found in TRB CDR3s of CXCR3-positive naive cells than of CXCR3-negative naive cells. Naive subsets did not differ in surface CD5, and TRB CDR3 properties served to infer TCR strength.

Regarding this clonotype: Its antigen remains unidentified.

Germline assignment: CDR1 SGHTA and CDR2 FQGNSA. This CDR3 region has 14 residues. The authors prepared UMI-labeled TRB cDNA libraries by 5' RACE. Reanalyzing the 5' RACE reads, TCRdb keeps one entry per CDR3 protein, without DNA. This sample's table reports 120,000 to 150,000 distinct CDR3 sequences. This clonotype was obtained from a human donor in good health. Some clones in this sample may be carry-over from other donors' samples. Sequencing was done on a sample of naive CXCR3+ CD8+ T cells from blood. As for subset: CD45RO-CCR7+CD27+CD95- naive CD8+ T cells expressing CXCR3 (TNR3+). This chain links TRBV7-2 with TRBJ2-7. This CDR3 is CASSGPGGSYEQYF.